The entry below gives a single T cell receptor beta chain sequence along with its context. Germline CDR1 is MDHEN and CDR2 is SYDVKM. Trimming removed 8 bases from V and 0 bases from J, with 8 bases in between. This CDR3 is 13 amino acids long. This sample is drawn from a study of blood T cell repertoires in COVID-19. Study overall: Sites in the United States, Italy and Spain provided acute and convalescent COVID-19 samples. The cDNA or gDNA used as material had been derived from T cells, B-cell-depleted T cells, or PBMCs.

In the study's own analysis: Amplification of reference gene primers was used by the study to estimate nucleated cell counts. TCRdb's table, derived via immunoSEQ multiplex PCR, lists solely in-frame clones and lacks some. The V and J calls and clone size come from that table; D and trimming were worked out from the DNA. The table includes approximately 90,000 clones, approximately 80% detected once. The sample was peripheral blood. The sequence was collected from a woman of 80 years or more with active or convalescent COVID-19. J is TRBJ2-4 and V is TRBV28; possibly TRBD1 for D (5 bases). Here the CDR3 DNA reads TGTGCCAGCTCCAGGGAAGCCAAAAACATTCAGTACTTC. It encodes CASSREAKNIQYF.